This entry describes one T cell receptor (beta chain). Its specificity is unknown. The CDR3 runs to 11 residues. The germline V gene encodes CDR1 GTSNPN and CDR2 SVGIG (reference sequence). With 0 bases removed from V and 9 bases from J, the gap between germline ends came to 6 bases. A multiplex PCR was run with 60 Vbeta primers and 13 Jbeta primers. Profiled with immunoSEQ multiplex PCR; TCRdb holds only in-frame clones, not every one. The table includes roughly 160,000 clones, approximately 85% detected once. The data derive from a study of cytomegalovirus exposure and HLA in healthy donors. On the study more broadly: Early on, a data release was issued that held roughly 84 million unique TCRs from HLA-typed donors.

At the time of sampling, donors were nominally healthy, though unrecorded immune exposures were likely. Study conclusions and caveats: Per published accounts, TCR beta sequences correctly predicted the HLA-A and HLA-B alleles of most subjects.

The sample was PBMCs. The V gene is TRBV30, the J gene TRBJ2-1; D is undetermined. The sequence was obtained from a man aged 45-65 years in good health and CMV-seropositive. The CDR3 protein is CAWSVASEQFF. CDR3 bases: TGTGCCTGGAGTGTAGCGTCTGAGCAGTTCTTC.